The 17 T cell receptor beta chains presented below share a single source sample, sequenced in a study of response to subunit inactivated influenza vaccine. TCRdb processed the RT-PCR reads anew with MiXCR; each CDR3 protein has one entry. The table has about 620,000 distinct CDR3 sequences, roughly 10% seen once. This sample also appeared in a second study, on T cells expressing NK-cell markers. That study adds: TCR beta cDNA was generated via 5'RACE template switching incorporating UMIs.

Sequencing was performed on PBMCs from blood, taken on the day of vaccination. These receptors were taken from a man between 45 and 60 years old who received an inactivated influenza vaccine.

A few counts support this clonotype. The V call is TRBV7-9, the J call TRBJ1-1; D possibly corresponds to TRBD1 (6 bases). CDR3 length equals 12 residues. CDR1 and CDR2 (germline): SEHNR, FQNEAQ (reference sequence). V lost 5 bases to trimming and J lost 8 bases, with 12 bases between them. The CDR3 DNA sequence: TGTGCCAGCAGCCCGGCCGGGACAGAAGCTTTCTTT. It is translated as CASSPAGTEAFF.

The CDR3 nucleotides read TGCAGTGCTAGCGAAGGATTAACTAACTATGGCTACACCTTC. Protein sequence: CSASEGLTNYGYTF. The genes are TRBV20-1 and TRBJ1-2, with D unclear. The CDR3 spans 14 residues. The V gene's germline CDR1 is DFQATT and CDR2 SNEGSKA (reference sequence). Trimming removed 3 bases from V and 0 bases from J, with 11 bases in between.

A few counts support this clonotype. The rearrangement joins TRBV5-1 to TRBJ2-7; no clear D gene. V shed 0 bases and J shed 3 bases, with 13 bases lying between them. The CDR3 sequence is 15 residues long. Germline CDR1 and CDR2: SGHRS and YFSETQ. The CDR3 DNA follows: TGCGCCAGCAGCTTGGACAGAGTCCCTTTCTACGAGCAGTACTTC. The encoded protein is CASSLDRVPFYEQYF.

This clonotype was observed a handful of times. The chain carries TRBV4-3 and TRBJ1-1; D perhaps matches TRBD1 (5 bases). Germline lookup yields CDR1 LGHNA and CDR2 YSLEER. The CDR3 length is 14 residues. Trimming took off 4 bases at V and 3 bases at J, with 12 bases between the two ends. CDR3 protein: CASSRGGTYTEAFF. The DNA for the CDR3 is TGCGCCAGCAGCCGAGGCGGGACGTACACTGAAGCTTTCTTT.

V usage is TRBV7-9 and J usage is TRBJ1-4; TRBD1 matches 7 bases. J was trimmed by 10 bases and V by 3 bases; bases with no gene match: 5. In germline, CDR1 is SEHNR, CDR2 FQNEAQ (reference sequence). The CDR3 totals 13 residues. The CDR3 spells CASSFQGGGKLFF. CDR3 DNA: TGTGCCAGCAGCTTTCAGGGGGGAGGAAAACTGTTTTTT.

The chain employs TRBV3-1 and TRBJ2-1, with TRBD2 matching over 11 bases. The V and J ends lost 4 bases and 6 bases, in that order; junction bases with no gene match: 11. CDR1 and CDR2 from the germline V gene are LGHDT and YNNKEL (reference sequence). The CDR3 has 17 amino acids. CDR3 sequence reads: CASSLGSSGGISNEQFF. As DNA, the CDR3 is TGTGCCAGCAGCCTAGGGTCTAGCGGGGGGATCAGCAATGAGCAGTTCTTC.

The gene calls are TRBV6-1 and TRBJ2-3; D perhaps matches TRBD1 (6 bases). The germline gives CDR1 MNHNS, CDR2 SASEGT. The CDR3 has 15 amino acids. This chain's CDR3 is CRLSTQGSGTDTQYF. The CDR3 DNA reads TGTCGACTCTCAACGCAGGGGAGTGGCACAGATACGCAGTATTTT.

This clonotype was seen only a few times. The genes are TRBV6-5 and TRBJ2-7; TRBD1 aligns across 7 bases. With 4 bases clipped from V and 5 bases from J, the junction kept 8 bases outside the gene matches. The V gene's germline CDR1 is MNHEY and CDR2 SVGAGI. This CDR3 has 14 residues. CDR3 in amino acids: CASSLYRGSDEQYF. The DNA for the CDR3 is TGTGCCAGCAGTTTATACAGGGGATCTGACGAGCAGTACTTC.

This clonotype was counted only a few times. The rearrangement uses TRBV7-9 and TRBJ1-1; the D gene is possibly TRBD1 (6 bases). CDR1 is SEHNR, CDR2 FQNEAQ, per germline (reference sequence). The CDR3 spans 14 residues. Trimming stripped 5 bases from V and 5 bases from J, with 15 bases between. The CDR3 is CASSRTGSRTEAFF. CDR3 nucleotides: TGTGCCAGCAGCCGAACAGGGTCCCGTACTGAAGCTTTCTTT.

CDR3 sequence: CAISESVIGELFF. The CDR3 bases are TGTGCCATCAGTGAGTCAGTAATCGGGGAGCTGTTTTTT. The chain links TRBV10-3 to TRBJ2-2, with D unclear. CDR1 ENHRY and CDR2 SYGVKD come from the germline V gene. The CDR3 loop spans 13 amino acids. Deletions cut 0 bases from V and 7 bases from J, with 6 bases between.

J is TRBJ2-3 and V is TRBV20-1; TRBD2 matches at 14 bases. Germline CDR1 reads DFQATT; CDR2 reads SNEGSKA (reference sequence). The CDR3 has 13 amino acids. Trimming at V came to 8 bases and at J to 10 bases, leaving 8 bases not matched to a gene. Here the CDR3 DNA reads TGCAGTTTGGGACTAGCGGGAGCAGACGCGCAGTATTTT. Amino acid sequence: CSLGLAGADAQYF.

This chain connects TRBV6-2 or TRBV6-3 to TRBJ1-5; perhaps TRBD1 as D (6 bases). V lost 0 bases to trimming and J lost 5 bases, with 29 bases between them. CDR1 is MNHEY and CDR2 is SVGEGT in the germline V gene. CDR3 length: 21 residues. CDR3: CASSYSKRRGTLLGIHQPQHF. CDR3 in DNA: TGTGCCAGCAGTTACTCCAAGCGACGGGGGACATTATTAGGGATACATCAGCCCCAGCATTTT.

This clonotype was seen only a few times. This sequence joins TRBV20-1 and TRBJ1-1; no clear D. The germline CDR1 and CDR2 sequences are DFQATT and SNEGSKA (reference sequence). This CDR3 spans 15 amino acids. The ends were cut back, 2 bases at V and 7 bases at J, with 20 bases in the middle. CDR3 residues: CSARSQTRNPYEAFF. CDR3 nucleotides: TGCAGTGCTAGATCTCAAACCAGGAACCCCTATGAAGCTTTCTTT.

Many counts were recorded for this clonotype. The V and J genes are TRBV5-5 and TRBJ2-7; D perhaps matches TRBD2 (6 bases). V was trimmed by 4 bases and J by 7 bases, leaving 21 bases between them. Germline assignment: CDR1 SGHKS and CDR2 YYEKEE (reference sequence). This CDR3 has 15 residues. CDR3 DNA sequence: TGTGCCAGCAGCCCCCGGTCGGGCGGGAATGGTGAGCAGTACTTC. Residues: CASSPRSGGNGEQYF.

The chain couples TRBV7-9 to TRBJ2-1; 8 positions match TRBD2. The CDR3 is 14 residues long. Germline loops: CDR1 SEHNR, CDR2 FQNEAQ (reference sequence). V shed 4 bases, J shed 8 bases, and the junction held 7 bases outside the gene matches. The CDR3 reads CASSYGRASYEQFF. The CDR3 DNA is TGTGCCAGCAGCTACGGGAGGGCCTCGTATGAGCAGTTCTTC.

This clonotype has more than one count but fewer than ten. The J gene is TRBJ2-3, the V gene TRBV7-2, with TRBD2 matching 8 bases. The ends lost 1 base at V and 6 bases at J; junction bases unmatched: 9. The germline V gene encodes CDR1 SGHTA and CDR2 FQGNSA. The CDR3 has 16 residues. CDR3 nucleotide sequence: TGTGCCAGCAGCTTAGGGGGACTAGATGCATCCGATACGCAGTATTTT. Translation: CASSLGGLDASDTQYF.

This clonotype was detected only a few times. The chain uses TRBV20-1 and TRBJ2-1; D is unclear. Germline lookup yields CDR1 DFQATT and CDR2 SNEGSKA (reference sequence). Trimming removed 4 bases from V and 10 bases from J, with 8 bases in between. This CDR3 is 10 amino acids long. The CDR3 DNA follows: TGCAGTGCTACGTGGGGAGAGCAGTTCTTC. It codes for CSATWGEQFF.